This TCR beta chain was identified during a study of blood T cell repertoires in COVID-19. Across the whole study: Sites across the United States, Italy and Spain contributed samples from acute and convalescent COVID-19. T cells, B-cell-depleted T cells, or PBMCs provided the cDNA or gDNA that served as material.

V was clipped by 1 base and J by 4 bases, with 10 bases between them. The CDR3 loop spans 14 amino acids. Germline V gene data show CDR1 as LGHDT and CDR2 as YNNKEL (reference sequence). As handled by the study authors: From reference gene primer amplification, estimates of nucleated cell counts were derived. The table came from immunoSEQ multiplex PCR; TCRdb's copy has only in-frame clones and leaves some out. V, J and clone size were drawn from that table, and D and trimming were deduced from the DNA. The sample holds about 81,000 clones, 88% seen once. This sequence originates from a man in his 70s with acute or convalescent COVID-19. Specimen: peripheral blood. This rearrangement joins TRBV3-1 (or the pseudogene TRBV3-2) to TRBJ1-2, with a weak D call TRBD1 (6 bases). CDR3 region: CASSQGQASYGYTF. The CDR3 region has the DNA TGTGCCAGCAGCCAAGGACAGGCGTCCTATGGCTACACCTTC.